This T cell receptor (beta chain) was identified during a study of shared clonotypes between healthy human individuals. Study-wide results and limits: Compared with memory subsets, naive subsets generally had larger estimated richness. Non-shared clonotypes were found to have lower generation probabilities than the clonotypes that were shared by all four of the sorted-subset donors.

CD45RO+ cells were combined with CCR7-negative CD45RA+ TemRA cells to form CD8 memory. Comments on this clone: Its antigen is not identified.

Sequencing was performed with immunoSEQ multiplex PCR; in TCRdb, only in-frame clones are kept and a portion is missing. This table holds about 690,000 clones, about 90% found once. V was trimmed by 3 bases and J by 6 bases, leaving 8 bases between them. Germline CDR1 and CDR2: MNHNS and SASEGT. CDR3 length: 13 amino acids. The TCR comes from a man aged 18 to 35 in good health. Some clones in this sample may be carry-over from other donors' samples. The sequencing input was memory CD8+ T cells from PBMCs. Regarding subset: CD45RO+ cells pooled with CCR7-negative TemRA cells. The gene calls are TRBV6-1 and TRBJ2-2, with D possibly being TRBD1 or TRBD2 (5 bases each). The CDR3 region has the DNA TGTGCCAGCAGTGAGAGGGGTTCCGGGGAGCTGTTTTTT. It is translated as CASSERGSGELFF.